Following are 22 T cell receptor beta chains from one sample sequenced in a study of T-cell memory formation after mild COVID-19. MiXCR, run by TCRdb on the 5' RACE reads, gives a single entry per CDR3 protein. The table includes some 350,000 distinct CDR3 sequences, over 10% detected once. Sequenced material: PBMCs or a T cell subset sorted from them (not recorded which). The receptors originated from a man between 18 and 35 years old who had mild COVID-19 (a few samples of this study predate the infection). Cell type and time point are not known.

This clonotype was detected a few times. The rearrangement joins TRBV5-1 to TRBJ2-2; TRBD1 or TRBD2 may be the D gene (5 bases each). The V end was cut by 0 bases, the J end by 5 bases, with 8 bases between. CDR1 is SGHRS, CDR2 YFSETQ, per germline. The CDR3 length is 14 residues. CDR3 sequence (DNA): TGCGCCAGCAGCTTGGAGAGGGGAACCGGGGAGCTGTTTTTT. Protein: CASSLERGTGELFF.

This CDR3 reads CASSQLGSGGNNEQFF. The CDR3 DNA reads as TGCGCCAGCAGCCAACTAGGTAGCGGGGGGAACAATGAGCAGTTCTTC. The J gene is TRBJ2-1, the V gene TRBV4-1, with 10 bases matching TRBD2. Germline CDR1 MGHRA, CDR2 YSYEKL. This CDR3 spans 16 amino acids. The V segment lost 2 bases and the J segment 5 bases; nucleotides outside the gene matches: 6.

This clonotype has ten or more counts. The gene calls are TRBV7-2 and TRBJ1-4; no clear D. This CDR3 comprises 16 residues. Looked up from germline, CDR1 is SGHTA and CDR2 is FQGNSA. V lost 2 bases, J lost 5 bases, and 15 bases lay in between. The CDR3 spells CASSLSGQVRNEKLFF. The CDR3 DNA reads as TGTGCCAGCAGCTTATCCGGGCAGGTTCGAAATGAAAAACTGTTTTTT.

This clonotype has more than one count but fewer than ten. This chain uses TRBV7-9 with TRBJ2-7; D unresolved. The germline CDR1 and CDR2 sequences are SEHNR and FQNEAQ (reference sequence). Trimming took 1 base from V and 1 from J, leaving 8 bases between them. The CDR3 consists of 14 residues. CDR3: CASSLVAHSYEQYF. DNA for the CDR3: TGTGCCAGCAGCTTAGTGGCCCATTCCTACGAGCAGTACTTC.

The DNA for the CDR3 is TGTGCCAGCAGCTCGGGGACTCCAAACAATGAGCAGTTCTTC. Translating gives CASSSGTPNNEQFF. This chain uses TRBV7-9 with TRBJ2-1; D may be TRBD2 (6 bases). V gave up 4 bases and J gave up 5 bases, with 12 bases separating them. Germline V gene sequence: CDR1 SEHNR, CDR2 FQNEAQ (reference sequence). This CDR3 has 14 amino acids.

In its sample, this clonotype was seen a few times. This sequence joins TRBV3-1 and TRBJ1-2, with TRBD1 identical over 7 bases. V shed 3 bases and J 6 bases; nucleotides not matched to a gene: 1. The CDR3 runs to 12 residues. The V gene's germline CDR1 is LGHDT and CDR2 YNNKEL (reference sequence). CDR3 region: CASSHGTDGYTF. As DNA, the CDR3 is TGTGCCAGCAGCCACGGGACAGATGGCTACACCTTC.

This chain connects TRBV19 to TRBJ2-3; 7 nucleotides line up with TRBD1. V shed 4 bases, J shed 2 bases, and the junction held 6 bases outside the gene matches. Germline V gene data show CDR1 as LNHDA and CDR2 as SQIVND (reference sequence). The CDR3 is made up of 15 amino acids. The CDR3 region has the DNA TGTGCCAGTAGTACCCGACAGGGAACCACAGATACGCAGTATTTT. As protein: CASSTRQGTTDTQYF.

This clonotype was detected ten times or more. The chain couples TRBV4-3 to TRBJ2-5; the D gene could be TRBD1 or TRBD2 (5 bases each). Germline CDR1 LGHNA, CDR2 YSLEER. V dropped 0 bases and J dropped 0 bases, with 8 bases sitting between them. This CDR3 contains 15 residues. The DNA for the CDR3 is TGCGCCAGCAGCCAAGATGGGACGGACCAAGAGACCCAGTACTTC. Translated: CASSQDGTDQETQYF.

This clonotype appeared a few times. The chain employs TRBV18 and TRBJ1-1; tentatively, D is TRBD1 (6 bases). Trimming pared 6 bases from V and 11 bases from J, leaving 19 bases between. CDR3 length: 13 residues. Germline V CDR1 and CDR2: KGHSH, LQKENI. The CDR3 here is CASSDRNRVGAFF. CDR3 DNA: TGTGCCAGCTCGGATAGAAACAGGGTTGGGGCTTTCTTT.

This clonotype was counted between two and nine times. The V and J genes are TRBV7-8 and TRBJ2-7; D is uncertain. This CDR3 comprises 18 residues. V lost 2 bases and J lost 6, with 26 bases in between. Germline V gene sequence: CDR1 SGHVS, CDR2 FQNEAQ. The CDR3 DNA follows: TGTGCCAGCAGCTTATCCCCCTCTAGGGTCTACCCTCCATCCGAGCAGTACGTC. Protein: CASSLSPSRVYPPSEQYV.

This clonotype was seen a few times. V is TRBV6-2 or TRBV6-3 and J is TRBJ2-7, with 11 bases identical to TRBD2. The CDR3 is 18 amino acids. Germline V gene data show CDR1 as MNHEY and CDR2 as SVGEGT. V gave up 2 bases and J gave up 0 bases; unmatched junction bases: 9. The CDR3 DNA follows: TGTGCCAGCAGTTACGATACTAGCGGGGGCTCCAGCTCCTACGAGCAGTACTTC. As protein: CASSYDTSGGSSSYEQYF.

This clonotype was observed a handful of times. This chain links TRBV30 with TRBJ2-7; the D is unclear. Trimming removed 3 bases from V and 2 bases from J, with 11 bases in between. The CDR3 spans 13 residues. Per the germline V gene, CDR1 is GTSNPN and CDR2 is SVGIG (reference sequence). The CDR3 loop reads CAWSEQSTYEQYF. The CDR3 DNA reads as TGTGCCTGGAGCGAACAGTCAACCTACGAGCAGTACTTC. The whole variable domain, remainder taken from reference TRBV30 and TRBJ2-7, is SQTIHQWPATLVQPVGSPLSLECTVEGTSNPNLYWYRQAAGRGLQLLFYSVGIGQISSEVPQNLSASRPQDRQFILSSKKLLLSDSGFYLCAWSEQSTYEQYFGPGTRLTVT.

The chain has TRBV4-2 and TRBJ1-5; D call uncertain. This CDR3 contains 15 residues. Germline-derived CDR1 and CDR2 are LGHNA and YNFKEQ. The V end was cut by 0 bases, the J end by 5 bases, with 11 bases between. For the CDR3, the DNA is TGTGCCAGCAGCCAAGACCAGGTGGTCGATCAGCCCCAGCATTTT. It translates to CASSQDQVVDQPQHF.

This clonotype was observed a handful of times. This sequence joins TRBV7-6 and TRBJ2-7; 9 bases match TRBD1. The V gene's germline CDR1 is SGHVS and CDR2 FNYEAQ. The CDR3 sequence is 15 residues long. V gave up 5 bases and J gave up 3 bases; unmatched junction bases: 8. The CDR3 nucleotides read TGTGCCAGCAGCATGAGGACAGGGGAGAGCTACGAGCAGTACTTC. Translated: CASSMRTGESYEQYF.

This chain links TRBV27 with TRBJ1-4; D uncertain. Trimming removed 4 bases from V and 2 bases from J, with 8 bases in between. This CDR3 is built from 14 residues. Germline CDR1 is MNHEY and CDR2 is SMNVEV (reference sequence). The CDR3 DNA sequence: TGTGCCAGCAGTTCCGGTCTTACTAATGAAAAACTGTTTTTT. Translated, it gives CASSSGLTNEKLFF.

The J gene is TRBJ1-1, the V gene TRBV6-2 or TRBV6-3, with no clear D. The CDR3 is made up of 15 amino acids. Germline CDR1 and CDR2: MNHEY and SVGEGT. The ends were cut back, 2 bases at V and 0 bases at J, with 10 bases in the middle. Here the CDR3 reads CASSYEGGLNTEAFF. CDR3 sequence (DNA): TGTGCCAGCAGTTACGAAGGAGGGCTGAACACTGAAGCTTTCTTT.

This rearrangement joins TRBV2 to TRBJ1-1; 10 positions match TRBD1. The CDR3 has 16 residues. V was clipped by 4 bases and J by 4 bases; unmatched bases: 9. Germline lookup yields CDR1 SNHLY and CDR2 FYNNEI. CDR3: CASSVTGGGGFTEAFF. As DNA, the CDR3 is TGTGCCAGCAGTGTGACAGGGGGCGGCGGTTTCACTGAAGCTTTCTTT.

This clonotype was seen a handful of times. The gene calls are TRBV24-1 and TRBJ1-2; the D is unclear. The germline V gene has CDR1 KGHDR and CDR2 SFDVKD. The CDR3 runs 13 residues. Trimming stripped 5 bases from V and 3 bases from J, with 9 bases between. The CDR3 coding sequence is TGTGCCACCAGTGCGGGCAGCGACTATGGCTACACCTTC. Translated, it gives CATSAGSDYGYTF.

V usage is TRBV29-1 and J usage is TRBJ1-1; 7 bases agree with TRBD1. CDR1 and CDR2 (germline): SQVTM, ANQGSEA. The junction had 8 bases not matched to a gene; V was cut back by 6 bases and J by 4 bases. The CDR3 has 13 amino acids. CDR3 residues: CSVSQGGGTEAFF. The DNA for the CDR3 is TGCAGCGTATCTCAGGGGGGCGGCACTGAAGCTTTCTTT.

The chain's CDR3 is CASSLGDRGSKNIQYF. The CDR3 DNA is TGTGCCAGCAGCTTAGGCGATAGGGGCTCCAAAAACATTCAGTACTTC. The chain couples TRBV7-9 to TRBJ2-4; D is possibly TRBD1 (5 bases). The V gene's germline CDR1 is SEHNR and CDR2 FQNEAQ (reference sequence). Trimming cost V 1 base and J 2 bases, with 12 bases left between them. The CDR3 contains 16 residues.

This clonotype appeared a few times. This sequence joins TRBV6-2 or TRBV6-3 and TRBJ2-7; D is perhaps TRBD1 (5 bases). The CDR3 is 15 amino acids. The V end lost 0 bases, the J end lost 6 bases, and 15 bases lay between the germline ends. Looked up from germline, CDR1 is MNHEY and CDR2 is SVGEGT. CDR3 sequence: CASSYSGVAPLEQYV. CDR3 nucleotides: TGTGCCAGCAGTTACTCAGGGGTTGCTCCCCTCGAGCAGTACGTC.

This clonotype was detected ten times or more. The CDR3, as DNA: TGCGCCAGCAGCTTGCAGGGGGCGAACACTGAAGCTTTCTTT. Translation: CASSLQGANTEAFF. The chain employs TRBV5-1 and TRBJ1-1; 8 positions match TRBD1. V shed 1 base, J shed 1 base, and the junction held 0 bases outside the gene matches. The CDR3 is made up of 14 amino acids. Germline assignment: CDR1 SGHRS and CDR2 YFSETQ. Variable domain in full (rest from reference TRBV5-1 and TRBJ1-1): KAGVTQTPRYLIKTRGQQVTLSCSPISGHRSVSWYQQTPGQGLQFLFEYFSETQRNKGNFPGRFSGRQFSNSRSEMNVSTLELGDSALYLCASSLQGANTEAFFGQGTRLTVV.